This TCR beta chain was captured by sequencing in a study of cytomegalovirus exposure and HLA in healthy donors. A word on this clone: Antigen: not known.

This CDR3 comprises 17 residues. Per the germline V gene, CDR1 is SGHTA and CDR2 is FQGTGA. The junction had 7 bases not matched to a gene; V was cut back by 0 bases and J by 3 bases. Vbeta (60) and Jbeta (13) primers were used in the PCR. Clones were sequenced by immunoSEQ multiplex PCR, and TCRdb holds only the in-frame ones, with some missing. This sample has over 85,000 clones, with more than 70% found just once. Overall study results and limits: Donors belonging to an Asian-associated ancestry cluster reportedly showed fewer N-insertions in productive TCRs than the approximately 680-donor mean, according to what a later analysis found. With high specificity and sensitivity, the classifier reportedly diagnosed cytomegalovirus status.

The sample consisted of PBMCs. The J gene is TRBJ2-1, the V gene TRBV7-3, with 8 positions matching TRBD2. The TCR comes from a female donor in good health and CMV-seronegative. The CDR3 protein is CASSLTGRAYGYNEQFF. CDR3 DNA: TGTGCCAGCAGCTTAACCGGGAGGGCTTACGGCTACAATGAGCAGTTCTTC.